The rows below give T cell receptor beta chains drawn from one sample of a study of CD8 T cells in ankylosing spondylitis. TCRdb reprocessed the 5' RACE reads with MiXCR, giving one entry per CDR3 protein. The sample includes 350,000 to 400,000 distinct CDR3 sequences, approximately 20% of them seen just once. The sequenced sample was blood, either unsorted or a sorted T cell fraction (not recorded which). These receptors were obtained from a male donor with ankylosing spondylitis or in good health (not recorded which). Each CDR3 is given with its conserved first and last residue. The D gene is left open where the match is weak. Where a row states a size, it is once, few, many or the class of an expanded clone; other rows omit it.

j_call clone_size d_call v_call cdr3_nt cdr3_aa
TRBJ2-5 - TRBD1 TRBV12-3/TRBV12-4 TGTGCCAGCAGTCCCCTGAGGGGGCCGGGGGAGACCCAGTACTTC CASSPLRGPGETQYF
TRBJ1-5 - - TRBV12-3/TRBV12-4 TGTGCCAGCAGTTTCGACGGCAATCAGCCCCAGCATTTT CASSFDGNQPQHF
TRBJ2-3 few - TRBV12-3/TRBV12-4 TGTGCCAGCAGTTCCAGGGTGGTAGCAGATACGCAGTATTTT CASSSRVVADTQYF
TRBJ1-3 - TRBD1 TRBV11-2 TGTGCCAGCAGCTCCCGGGACAGCCCTTCTGGAAACACCATATATTTT CASSSRDSPSGNTIYF
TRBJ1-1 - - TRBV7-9 TGTGCCAGCCCGGGGGGGGTTATGACTGAAGCTTTCTTT CASPGGVMTEAFF
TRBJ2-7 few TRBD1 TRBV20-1 TGCAGTGCTAGAGATCCGGACAGGGTAAACGAGCAGTACTTC CSARDPDRVNEQYF
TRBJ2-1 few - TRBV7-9 TGTGCCAGCAGCTTAGTCGGGTCGGGGTTAGGAAATGAGCAGTTCTTC CASSLVGSGLGNEQFF
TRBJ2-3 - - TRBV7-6 TGTGCCAGCAGCTTAGCGGCTGAGGGAGATACGCAGTATTTT CASSLAAEGDTQYF
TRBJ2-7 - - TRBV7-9 TGTGCCAGCAGCTTTGGGCACGGGCAACCTCACGAGCAGTACTTC CASSFGHGQPHEQYF
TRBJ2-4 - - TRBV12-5 TGTGCTAGTGGTTTGAGGGGTTTAGACAAAAACATTCAGTACTTC CASGLRGLDKNIQYF
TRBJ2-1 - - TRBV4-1 TGCGCCAGCAGCCAAGATAGGAGGGGCTATGAGCAGTTCTTC CASSQDRRGYEQFF
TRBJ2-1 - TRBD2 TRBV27 TGTGCCAGCAGTTCGGAGCGGGGGGGCTACAATGAGCAGTTCTTC CASSSERGGYNEQFF
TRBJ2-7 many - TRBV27 TGTGCCAGCAGTTTGGGGGAGACCTACGAGCAGTACTTC CASSLGETYEQYF
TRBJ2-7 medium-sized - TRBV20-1 TGCACCGGAGTGGGGCCGAATGGTAACGAGCAGTACTTC CTGVGPNGNEQYF
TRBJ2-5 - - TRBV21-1 TGTGCCAGCAGCGAGGTGGACAGACCAACAGTGGCCCAGTACTTC CASSEVDRPTVAQYF
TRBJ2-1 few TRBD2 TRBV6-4 TGTGCCAGCAGTCCTCTGGGGGGGTACAATGAGCAGTTCTTC CASSPLGGYNEQFF
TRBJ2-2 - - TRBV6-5 TGTGCCAGCAGTTACTCGGATGCGAACACCGGGGAGCTGTTTTTT CASSYSDANTGELFF
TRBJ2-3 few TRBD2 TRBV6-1 TGTGCCAGCAGCCCTAGCGGGGACGGGACAGATACGCAGTATTTT CASSPSGDGTDTQYF
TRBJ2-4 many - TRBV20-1 TGCAGTGCTAGGCCCTTAGCCAAAAACATTCAGTACTTC CSARPLAKNIQYF
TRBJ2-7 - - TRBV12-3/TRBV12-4 TGTGCCAGCAGTTTCAACCACGAGCAGTACTTC CASSFNHEQYF
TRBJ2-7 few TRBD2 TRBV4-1 TGCGCCAGCAGCCAAGATCCTGCGGGGGGGGGCTACGAGCAGTACTTC CASSQDPAGGGYEQYF
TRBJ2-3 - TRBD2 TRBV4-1 TGCGCCAGCAGCCACTTAGCGGGGGGGCGTGCAGATACGCAGTATTTT CASSHLAGGRADTQYF
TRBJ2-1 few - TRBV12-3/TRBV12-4 TGTGCCAGCAGTTTTCTGGTTTTTGAGCAGTTCTTC CASSFLVFEQFF
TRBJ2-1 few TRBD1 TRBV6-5 TGTGCCAGCAGTTACGACAGGGTGGGCAATGAGCAGTTCTTC CASSYDRVGNEQFF
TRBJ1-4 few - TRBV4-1 TGCGCCAGCAGCCAAGATTTGGGTGAAAAACTGTTTTTT CASSQDLGEKLFF
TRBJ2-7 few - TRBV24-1 TGTGCCACCAGTGATTCCTTTGCCTCCTACGAGCAGTACTTC CATSDSFASYEQYF
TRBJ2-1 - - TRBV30 TGTGCCTGGAGTACCTGGAATGAGCAGTTCTTC CAWSTWNEQFF
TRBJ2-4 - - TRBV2 TGTGCCAGCAGTGAAGGGGTGAAGGGACAGTACTTC CASSEGVKGQYF
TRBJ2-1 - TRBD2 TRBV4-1 TGCGCCAGCAGCCCGCGAACAACGGGACTAGCGGGGGGTAATGAGCAGTTCTTC CASSPRTTGLAGGNEQFF
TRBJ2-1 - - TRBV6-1 TGTGCCAGCAGCATGAAGGGGGGGCCTTGGGATGAGCAGTTCTTC CASSMKGGPWDEQFF
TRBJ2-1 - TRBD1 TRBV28 TGTGCCAGCAGTTTGGCAGGGGGACAGCAGTCCTTC CASSLAGGQQSF
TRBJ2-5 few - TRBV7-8 TGTGCCAGCAGCCGGGATATGGGGGAAGAAGAGACCCAGTACTTC CASSRDMGEEETQYF
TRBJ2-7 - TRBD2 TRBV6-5 TGTGCCAGCAGTTACCGTCTAGCGGTGGGAGAGCAGTACTTC CASSYRLAVGEQYF
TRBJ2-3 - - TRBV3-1 TGTGCCAGCAGCCCCGAGGGGGGCCCGGCGGATACGCAGTATTTT CASSPEGGPADTQYF
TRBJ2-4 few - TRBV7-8 TGTGCCAGCAGCTTAGAGGGCCGAGCCAAAAACATTCAGTACTTC CASSLEGRAKNIQYF
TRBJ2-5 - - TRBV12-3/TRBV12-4 TGTGCCAGCAGTTTGTCGGGGCCGGGGAAGACCCAGTACTTC CASSLSGPGKTQYF
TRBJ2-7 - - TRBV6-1 TGTGCCAGCAGTGAAGCCAGCTCATCGGCCTACGAGCAGTACTTC CASSEASSSAYEQYF
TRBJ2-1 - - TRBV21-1 TGTGCCAGCAGCAACATTGGGACGTTGGATGAGCAGTTCTTC CASSNIGTLDEQFF
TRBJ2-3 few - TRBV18 TGTGCCAGCTCACCGGTCGGGGTGACGCAGTATTTT CASSPVGVTQYF
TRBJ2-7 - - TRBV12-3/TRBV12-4 TGTGCCAGCAGTTTAATTCGGCAGGGCCCGTACTTC CASSLIRQGPYF
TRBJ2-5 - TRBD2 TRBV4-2 TGTGCCAGCAGCCAAGTTACTAGCGGGGGGTACCAAGAGACCCAGTACTTC CASSQVTSGGYQETQYF
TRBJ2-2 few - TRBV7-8 TGTGCCAGCAGCTTAGCCTCAGTTGCCACCGGGGAGCTGTTTTTT CASSLASVATGELFF
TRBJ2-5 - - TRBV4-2 TGTGCCAGCAGCCAAGATCCCGACTCTAGGGGGGAGACCCAGTACTTC CASSQDPDSRGETQYF
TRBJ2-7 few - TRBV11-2 TGTGCCAGCAGCTTTAGCGAGCAGTACTTC CASSFSEQYF
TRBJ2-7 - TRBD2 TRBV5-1 TGCGCCAGCAGCTTGGGACTAGCGGCGAGGGGAGCCTACGAGCAGTACTTC CASSLGLAARGAYEQYF
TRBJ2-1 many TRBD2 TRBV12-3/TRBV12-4 TGTGCCAGCAGTCCCCACCGCGGGGGATACAATGAGCAGTTCTTC CASSPHRGGYNEQFF
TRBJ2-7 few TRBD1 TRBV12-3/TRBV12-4 TGTGCCAGCAACCCCGGACAGGGTTCCCACGAGCAGTACTTC CASNPGQGSHEQYF
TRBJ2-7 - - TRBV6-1 TGTGCCAGCAGCCGCGGTGGGGCCCACTACGAGCAGTACTTC CASSRGGAHYEQYF
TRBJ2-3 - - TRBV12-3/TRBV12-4 TGTGCCAGCGGGTCGGGCACAGATACGCAGTATTTT CASGSGTDTQYF
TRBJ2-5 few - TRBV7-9 TGTGCCAGCAGCCCCACGGACGGACAAGAGACCCAGTACTTC CASSPTDGQETQYF
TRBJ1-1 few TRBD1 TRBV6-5 TGTGCCAGCAGTTACCCCGACAGGGGGGCTGAAGCTTTCTTT CASSYPDRGAEAFF
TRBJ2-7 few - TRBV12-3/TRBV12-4 TGTGCCAGCAGCTTCCTCGGGACTCGGGAGCAGTACTTC CASSFLGTREQYF
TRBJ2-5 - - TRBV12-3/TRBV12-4 TGTGCCAGCAGTCAAGGACGGGCGGAGACCCAGTACTTC CASSQGRAETQYF
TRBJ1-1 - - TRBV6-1 TGTGCCAGCGGCACCACAGCTTTGAACACTGAAGCTTTCTTT CASGTTALNTEAFF
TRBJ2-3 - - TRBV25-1 TGTGCCAGCAGTGAATGGTCAGGGGTGGGCACAGATACGCAGTATTTT CASSEWSGVGTDTQYF
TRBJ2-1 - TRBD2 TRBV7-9 TGTGCCAGCCTAGCGGGGGGTTACAATGAGCAGTTCTTC CASLAGGYNEQFF
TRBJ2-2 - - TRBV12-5 TGTGCTAGTGGTTTTACCCCCGGGGAGCTGTTTTTT CASGFTPGELFF
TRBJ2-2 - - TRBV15 TGTGCCACCAGCAGAGTGGTAGGCAGGGGTTCTCCCGGGGAGCTGTTTTTT CATSRVVGRGSPGELFF
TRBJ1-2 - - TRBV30 TGTGCCTGGAGTGGAGGGTATGGCTACACCTTC CAWSGGYGYTF
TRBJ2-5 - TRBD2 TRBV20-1 TGCAGTGCTAGTCTATACGGGGCCCTAGCGGGGGGCCGGTTTGCCCAGTACTTC CSASLYGALAGGRFAQYF